What follows are 17 T cell receptor beta chains derived from one specimen sequenced in a study of blood T cell repertoires in COVID-19. Here immunoSEQ multiplex PCR was the method, and the copy in TCRdb shows in-frame clones only, minus some. Among roughly 100,000 clones listed, around 82% were seen once. What was sequenced was peripheral blood. These receptors all stem from a man aged 60-69 years with acute or convalescent COVID-19.

The chain joins TRBV9 to TRBJ1-1; D not certain. V was pared by 0 bases and J by 5 bases, with 8 bases between. The CDR3 covers 13 residues. Germline lookup yields CDR1 SGDLS and CDR2 YYNGEE. The CDR3 protein is CASSVDGSTEAFF. Here the CDR3 DNA reads TGTGCCAGCAGCGTAGACGGGTCAACTGAAGCTTTCTTT.

This clone was recorded a few times. This rearrangement joins TRBV10-3 to TRBJ2-3; TRBD2 matches at 9 bases. The junction had 3 bases not matched to a gene; V was cut back by 4 bases and J by 1 base. CDR1 and CDR2 from the germline V gene are ENHRY and SYGVKD. CDR3 length: 15 residues. CDR3 sequence reads: CAISAERGGTDTQYF. The CDR3, as DNA: TGTGCCATCAGTGCAGAGCGGGGGGGCACAGATACGCAGTATTTT.

The rearrangement joins TRBV18 to TRBJ2-3; 7 positions match TRBD2. The germline CDR1 and CDR2 sequences are KGHSH and LQKENI. This CDR3 has 15 amino acids. The J segment lost 1 base and the V segment lost 3 bases, leaving 4 bases of the junction unmatched. CDR3 nucleotide sequence: TGTGCCAGCTCACCCTTCGCGGGGGGCACAGATACGCAGTATTTT. This codes for CASSPFAGGTDTQYF.

This chain joins TRBV9 and TRBJ2-1, with 10 nucleotides matching TRBD1. This CDR3 has 16 amino acids. After removal of 3 bases from V and 7 bases from J, the junction contained 10 bases not matched to a gene. The germline CDR1 and CDR2 sequences are SGDLS and YYNGEE. The CDR3 reads CASSGAGDRGTNEQFF. CDR3 coding DNA: TGTGCCAGCAGCGGAGCGGGGGACAGGGGAACGAATGAGCAGTTCTTC.

This chain uses TRBV18 with TRBJ2-7; the D gene is possibly TRBD2 (5 bases). The V end was cut by 3 bases, the J end by 0 bases, with 9 bases between. Germline V lookup: CDR1 KGHSH, CDR2 LQKENI. This CDR3 spans 14 amino acids. CDR3 amino acids: CASSPDEGSYEQYF. DNA for the CDR3: TGTGCCAGCTCACCTGACGAGGGCTCCTACGAGCAGTACTTC.

A word on this clone: The junction shows a germline mismatch at one end, possibly a read error. CDR3 nucleotide sequence: TGTGCCAGCAGTTTCAGGGGTGTGGACCGAGGACACTTC. Protein product: CASSFRGVDRGHF. The chain has TRBV12-3 or TRBV12-4 and TRBJ2-7, with a tentative D call TRBD1 (6 bases). There are 13 residues in the CDR3.

This sequence joins TRBV30 and TRBJ2-3, with TRBD2 identical over 9 bases. With V trimmed by 7 bases and J by 2 bases, 10 bases remained unmatched. This CDR3 is built from 15 residues. CDR1 and CDR2 (germline): GTSNPN, SVGIG (reference sequence). This CDR3 reads CASIRSSGDTDTQYF. Written as DNA, the CDR3 is TGTGCCTCGATACGATCTAGCGGGGACACAGATACGCAGTATTTT.

The chain has TRBV2 and TRBJ1-6; 10 bases match TRBD1. The J segment lost 9 bases and the V segment lost 6 bases, leaving 2 bases of the junction unmatched. The germline V gene encodes CDR1 SNHLY and CDR2 FYNNEI. The CDR3 is 13 residues long. For the CDR3, the DNA is TGTGCCAGCAGGGGACAGGGGCGTTCACCCCTCCACTTT. Amino acid sequence: CASRGQGRSPLHF.

This chain joins TRBV5-4 and TRBJ1-2; TRBD1 is a possible D gene (5 bases). Trimming pared 0 bases from V and 7 bases from J, leaving 10 bases between. Per germline, CDR1 SGHNT and CDR2 YYREEE (reference sequence). The CDR3 covers 13 residues. CDR3 in amino acids: CASSLEGTGGYTF. In nucleotides, the CDR3 is TGTGCCAGCAGCTTGGAGGGCACAGGTGGCTACACCTTC.

The V call is TRBV7-9, the J call TRBJ1-4; tentative D call: TRBD1 (6 bases). The germline V gene encodes CDR1 SEHNR and CDR2 FQNEAQ (reference sequence). V was trimmed by 0 bases and J by 8 bases, leaving 13 bases between them. This CDR3 comprises 15 residues. This CDR3 reads CASSLAVGAWEKLFF. Written as DNA, the CDR3 is TGTGCCAGCAGCTTAGCGGTGGGGGCTTGGGAAAAACTGTTTTTT.

As for this clone: At one end, the junction sequence differs from germline, possibly due to a read error. CDR3 loop: CASSLVGAGGPETQYF. Here the CDR3 DNA reads TGTGCTAGCAGCTTAGTGGGAGCGGGGGGGCCTGAGACCCAGTACTTC. The J gene is TRBJ2-5, the V gene TRBV7-7; 10 nucleotides agree with TRBD2. Germline CDR1 and CDR2: SSHAT and FNYEAQ (reference sequence). The CDR3 contains 16 residues.

This rearrangement joins TRBV7-2 to TRBJ2-7; D is undetermined. The CDR3 has 15 residues. The V and J ends lost 5 bases and 1 base respectively, with 15 bases between them. CDR1 is SGHTA and CDR2 is FQGNSA in the germline V gene. The CDR3 sequence is CASSPSRVESYEQYF. The CDR3 region has the DNA TGTGCCAGCAGCCCCTCTCGAGTTGAGTCCTACGAGCAGTACTTC.

The chain couples TRBV15 to TRBJ2-3, with 16 bases fitting TRBD2. The CDR3 covers 24 residues. Looked up from germline, CDR1 is LNHNV and CDR2 is YYDKDF (reference sequence). With V trimmed by 0 bases and J by 3 bases, 21 bases remained unmatched. CDR3 in amino acids: CATSRDPAASGTSGGVVRTDTQYF. The CDR3 nucleotides read TGTGCCACCAGCAGAGATCCAGCGGCTTCCGGGACTAGCGGGGGGGTGGTAAGGACAGATACGCAGTATTTT.

J is TRBJ2-1 and V is TRBV28; 12 bases are shared with TRBD2. Germline loops: CDR1 MDHEN, CDR2 SYDVKM. After removal of 10 bases from V and 6 bases from J, the junction contained 10 bases not matched to a gene. This CDR3 is 15 amino acids long. CDR3 sequence (DNA): TGTGCCACTCATAGGGGACTAGCGGGTCTCAATGAGCAGTTCTTC. Translation gives CATHRGLAGLNEQFF.

The CDR3 spells CASRPQGGAGGNNEQFF. The CDR3 DNA follows: TGTGCCAGCCGCCCACAGGGGGGAGCGGGGGGGAACAATGAGCAGTTCTTC. The gene calls are TRBV7-2 and TRBJ2-1; 10 bases line up with TRBD2. The CDR3 loop spans 17 amino acids. Unmatched junction bases numbered 15, after V lost 8 bases and J lost 5 bases. Germline CDR1 and CDR2: SGHTA and FQGNSA.

V is TRBV18 and J is TRBJ2-5; the D is unclear. This CDR3 is 13 amino acids long. CDR1 is KGHSH and CDR2 is LQKENI in the germline V gene. V dropped 2 bases and J dropped 3 bases, with 7 bases sitting between them. CDR3 nucleotide sequence: TGTGCCAGCTCACCAGGTGGAGAAGAGACCCAGTACTTC. Amino acids: CASSPGGEETQYF.

V and J are TRBV19 and TRBJ1-1, with TRBD1 as a possible D gene (5 bases). Per the germline V gene, CDR1 is LNHDA and CDR2 is SQIVND (reference sequence). The CDR3 runs to 16 residues. The V end was cut by 6 bases, the J end by 1 base, with 18 bases between. The CDR3 DNA is TGTGCCAGTAGGTCGGGGGGAGAGAATCCGAACACTGAAGCTTTCTTT. Translating gives CASRSGGENPNTEAFF. Looking up the rest from reference TRBV19 and TRBJ1-1 gives the full variable domain: DGGITQSPKYLFRKEGQNVTLSCEQNLNHDAMYWYRQDPGQGLRLIYYSQIVNDFQKGDIAEGYSVSREKKESFPLTVTSAQKNPTAFYLCASRSGGENPNTEAFFGQGTRLTVV.